Listed below are T cell receptor beta chains from one sample, sequenced in a study of spatial heterogeneity in lung cancer. TCRdb re-called the 5' RACE reads with MiXCR, one entry per CDR3 protein. The profile shows over 75,000 distinct CDR3 sequences, approximately 18% of them singletons. The sample in question was PBMCs, obtained at surgery. The receptors stem from a male donor with early-stage non-small cell lung cancer. The CDR3 runs from the conserved cysteine through the conserved F or W. A D gene is named only where the DNA matches it firmly. Rows may omit the clone size; those that give it use once, few, many or a size class.

len: 13; abundance: once; j_gene: TRBJ1-5; d_gene: -; v_gene: TRBV20-1; CDR3nt: TGCAGTGCAGCTCAGGGGTGGAATCAGCCCCAGCATTTT; CDR3aa: CSAAQGWNQPQHF
len: 15; abundance: -; j_gene: TRBJ1-6; d_gene: -; v_gene: TRBV10-3; CDR3nt: TGTGCCATCAGTGAGTCGAGGACAGCGAATTCACCCCTCCACTTT; CDR3aa: CAISESRTANSPLHF
len: 14; abundance: -; j_gene: TRBJ1-1; d_gene: -; v_gene: TRBV20-1; CDR3nt: TGCAGTGCTAGAGATTGGGCAGGGGTCCGGGACTATTTCTTT; CDR3aa: CSARDWAGVRDYFF
len: 17; abundance: few; j_gene: TRBJ2-2; d_gene: -; v_gene: TRBV7-3; CDR3nt: TGTGCCAGCGGAGCGATAGGGACTTCGCGGACCACCGGGGAGCTGTTTTTT; CDR3aa: CASGAIGTSRTTGELFF
len: 10; abundance: many; j_gene: TRBJ2-7; d_gene: -; v_gene: TRBV7-9; CDR3nt: TGTGCCAGCGGTCAATACGAGCAGTACTTC; CDR3aa: CASGQYEQYF
len: 15; abundance: -; j_gene: TRBJ1-4; d_gene: -; v_gene: TRBV6-5; CDR3nt: TGTGCCAGCAGTTCCGTAAAGGGATACGGTGAAAAACTGTTTTTT; CDR3aa: CASSSVKGYGEKLFF
len: 11; abundance: -; j_gene: TRBJ2-7; d_gene: -; v_gene: TRBV15; CDR3nt: TGTGCCACAGGGCAGGGTTACGAGCAGTACTTC; CDR3aa: CATGQGYEQYF
len: 13; abundance: -; j_gene: TRBJ2-5; d_gene: -; v_gene: TRBV18; CDR3nt: TGTGCCAGCTCACCCGGGGCACAAGAGACCCAGTACTTC; CDR3aa: CASSPGAQETQYF
len: 16; abundance: many; j_gene: TRBJ2-3; d_gene: TRBD2; v_gene: TRBV7-2; CDR3nt: TGTGCCAGCAGCTTAACTAGCGGGGGAATCACAGATACGCAGTATTTT; CDR3aa: CASSLTSGGITDTQYF
len: 18; abundance: -; j_gene: TRBJ2-1; d_gene: TRBD1; v_gene: TRBV20-1; CDR3nt: TGCAGTGCGGACAGGGGGCCGTTAGCGGGGGCCCGGTCGGATGAGCAGTTCTTC; CDR3aa: CSADRGPLAGARSDEQFF
len: 19; abundance: -; j_gene: TRBJ2-2; d_gene: TRBD2; v_gene: TRBV28; CDR3nt: TGTGCCAGCATCAAAAGAGGACTAGCGGCCACCGCAAGTACCGGGGAGCTGTTTTTT; CDR3aa: CASIKRGLAATASTGELFF
len: 15; abundance: -; j_gene: TRBJ1-1; d_gene: -; v_gene: TRBV11-2; CDR3nt: TGTGCCAGCAGCCCCCTGCGGGGGGCGAACACTGAAGCTTTCTTT; CDR3aa: CASSPLRGANTEAFF
len: 15; abundance: -; j_gene: TRBJ2-3; d_gene: -; v_gene: TRBV4-3; CDR3nt: TGCGCCAGCAGCCAAGCGGTGCAGGGGGGTGGTACGCAGTATTTT; CDR3aa: CASSQAVQGGGTQYF
len: 16; abundance: few; j_gene: TRBJ2-7; d_gene: TRBD2; v_gene: TRBV3-1; CDR3nt: TGTGCCAGCAGCCAAGGGTCCTCTAGCGGGATCTACGAGCAGTACTTC; CDR3aa: CASSQGSSSGIYEQYF
len: 13; abundance: -; j_gene: TRBJ2-1; d_gene: -; v_gene: TRBV7-2; CDR3nt: TGTGCCAGCAGCCGGGGGACGGCTGATGAGCAGTTCTTC; CDR3aa: CASSRGTADEQFF
len: 14; abundance: -; j_gene: TRBJ2-5; d_gene: TRBD1; v_gene: TRBV2; CDR3nt: TGTGCCAGCAGGGGGACAGTCCCTGGGGAGACCCAGTACTTC; CDR3aa: CASRGTVPGETQYF
len: 15; abundance: -; j_gene: TRBJ2-5; d_gene: -; v_gene: TRBV24-1; CDR3nt: TGTGCCACCAGTGATTCTGGGAGTTCGGGGGAGACCCAGTACTTC; CDR3aa: CATSDSGSSGETQYF
len: 14; abundance: few; j_gene: TRBJ2-7; d_gene: -; v_gene: TRBV11-1; CDR3nt: TGTGCCAGCTCCGTCCAAGGAGGGGCGAGCGAGCAGTACTTC; CDR3aa: CASSVQGGASEQYF
len: 14; abundance: -; j_gene: TRBJ2-3; d_gene: TRBD2; v_gene: TRBV6-6; CDR3nt: TGTGCCAGCAACGATGCGGGAGGTACAGATACGCAGTATTTT; CDR3aa: CASNDAGGTDTQYF
len: 12; abundance: few; j_gene: TRBJ1-2; d_gene: -; v_gene: TRBV27; CDR3nt: TGTGCCAGCAGGAACAGCAACTATGGCTACACCTTC; CDR3aa: CASRNSNYGYTF
len: 15; abundance: -; j_gene: TRBJ1-1; d_gene: TRBD1; v_gene: TRBV9; CDR3nt: TGTGCCAGCAGCTACGCCGGGACAGGGATCACTGAAGCTTTCTTT; CDR3aa: CASSYAGTGITEAFF
len: 14; abundance: -; j_gene: TRBJ2-7; d_gene: TRBD1; v_gene: TRBV3-1; CDR3nt: TGTGCCAGCAGCCTCTGGGACAGGGAAGGAGAGCAGTACTTC; CDR3aa: CASSLWDREGEQYF
len: 18; abundance: -; j_gene: TRBJ2-2; d_gene: TRBD2; v_gene: TRBV2; CDR3nt: TGTGCCACCGAGCAGGGACTAGCGGGAGCTTCGAACACCGGGGAGCTGTTTTTT; CDR3aa: CATEQGLAGASNTGELFF
len: 20; abundance: -; j_gene: TRBJ2-6; d_gene: TRBD2; v_gene: TRBV7-3; CDR3nt: TGTGCCAGCAGCTTAGCTGGCGGGAGGATCTATTCCTCTGGGGCCAACGTCCTGACTTTC; CDR3aa: CASSLAGGRIYSSGANVLTF
len: 17; abundance: few; j_gene: TRBJ2-3; d_gene: -; v_gene: TRBV7-7; CDR3nt: TGTGCTAGCAGCGCAGGCCCCCGGGGATACGGCACAGATACGCAGTATTTT; CDR3aa: CASSAGPRGYGTDTQYF
len: 15; abundance: -; j_gene: TRBJ1-5; d_gene: TRBD1; v_gene: TRBV28; CDR3nt: TGTGCCAGCAGTTTATCCGACAGGGCAAATCAGCCCCAGCATTTT; CDR3aa: CASSLSDRANQPQHF
len: 15; abundance: few; j_gene: TRBJ2-1; d_gene: TRBD1; v_gene: TRBV19; CDR3nt: TGTGCCTCTACAACGGGACAGGGGGTTTTCGATGAGCAGTTCTTC; CDR3aa: CASTTGQGVFDEQFF
len: 15; abundance: many; j_gene: TRBJ2-1; d_gene: -; v_gene: TRBV5-1; CDR3nt: TGCGCCAGCAGCTTGTCTTCTGGCCGCTGGGAAGAGCAGTTCTTC; CDR3aa: CASSLSSGRWEEQFF
len: 15; abundance: few; j_gene: TRBJ1-1; d_gene: -; v_gene: TRBV18; CDR3nt: TGTGCCAGCTCGGTCCCGGGGGGCGCGGGCACTGAAGCTTTCTTT; CDR3aa: CASSVPGGAGTEAFF
len: 16; abundance: -; j_gene: TRBJ2-3; d_gene: -; v_gene: TRBV28; CDR3nt: TGTGCCAGCAGTTTCGTCCCGGACCCTTTGGAAGATACGCAGTATTTT; CDR3aa: CASSFVPDPLEDTQYF
len: 15; abundance: few; j_gene: TRBJ1-1; d_gene: TRBD1; v_gene: TRBV30; CDR3nt: TGTGCCTGGTCCTCGATGGGACAGAGGAACACTGAAGCTTTCTTT; CDR3aa: CAWSSMGQRNTEAFF
len: 15; abundance: many; j_gene: TRBJ1-2; d_gene: -; v_gene: TRBV4-1; CDR3nt: TGCGCCAGCAGCCAAGAGCCGTTCTCTAACTATGGCTACACCTTC; CDR3aa: CASSQEPFSNYGYTF
len: 16; abundance: few; j_gene: TRBJ2-2; d_gene: TRBD2; v_gene: TRBV14; CDR3nt: TGTGCCAGCAGCCAACTTAGCGGGATGAACACCGGGGAGCTGTTTTTT; CDR3aa: CASSQLSGMNTGELFF
len: 14; abundance: -; j_gene: TRBJ1-1; d_gene: TRBD1; v_gene: TRBV7-6; CDR3nt: TGTGCCAGCAGTTCCCAGGGGGCCGACACTGAAGCTTTCTTT; CDR3aa: CASSSQGADTEAFF
len: 16; abundance: -; j_gene: TRBJ1-5; d_gene: TRBD1; v_gene: TRBV7-6; CDR3nt: TGTGCCAGCAGCCTCACAGGGGGCGATAGCAATCAGCCCCAGCATTTT; CDR3aa: CASSLTGGDSNQPQHF
len: 14; abundance: -; j_gene: TRBJ1-2; d_gene: -; v_gene: TRBV6-2/TRBV6-3; CDR3nt: TGTGCCAGCAGTCAACTACAGGTCCGGTATGGCTACACCTTC; CDR3aa: CASSQLQVRYGYTF
len: 15; abundance: few; j_gene: TRBJ1-6; d_gene: -; v_gene: TRBV6-5; CDR3nt: TGTGCCAGCAGGTCTGGTTCCGGGGGGGATTCACCCCTCCACTTT; CDR3aa: CASRSGSGGDSPLHF
len: 15; abundance: few; j_gene: TRBJ2-1; d_gene: TRBD1; v_gene: TRBV11-2; CDR3nt: TGTGCCAGCAGCAAGGGACAGGGTGAATACAATGAGCAGTTCTTC; CDR3aa: CASSKGQGEYNEQFF
len: 15; abundance: -; j_gene: TRBJ2-1; d_gene: TRBD1; v_gene: TRBV2; CDR3nt: TGTGCCAGCAGTGAATGGGGACAGGGGGCCAATGAGCAGTTCTTC; CDR3aa: CASSEWGQGANEQFF
len: 15; abundance: -; j_gene: TRBJ2-1; d_gene: TRBD2; v_gene: TRBV20-1; CDR3nt: TGCAGTGCTTACCTCAGCGGGGGGAGATACAATGAGCAGTTCTTC; CDR3aa: CSAYLSGGRYNEQFF
len: 15; abundance: -; j_gene: TRBJ2-1; d_gene: -; v_gene: TRBV5-1; CDR3nt: TGCGCCAGCAGCGGGGACTCCCTCCCTTACAATGAGCAGTTCTTC; CDR3aa: CASSGDSLPYNEQFF
len: 14; abundance: -; j_gene: TRBJ1-6; d_gene: -; v_gene: TRBV2; CDR3nt: TGTGCCAGCAGTGAAAGACAGAACCCTTCACCCCTCCACTTT; CDR3aa: CASSERQNPSPLHF
len: 14; abundance: -; j_gene: TRBJ2-1; d_gene: -; v_gene: TRBV11-3; CDR3nt: TGTGTCAGCAGCTCCTTGGGCTCCTACAATGAGCAGTTCTTC; CDR3aa: CVSSSLGSYNEQFF
len: 15; abundance: -; j_gene: TRBJ2-2; d_gene: -; v_gene: TRBV7-6; CDR3nt: TGTGCCAGCGGAAGGGGAACCCGGAGCACCGGGGAGCTGTTTTTT; CDR3aa: CASGRGTRSTGELFF
len: 13; abundance: few; j_gene: TRBJ2-2; d_gene: -; v_gene: TRBV30; CDR3nt: TGTGCCTGGAGGGTTCAGGGGAACGGGGAGCTGTTTTTT; CDR3aa: CAWRVQGNGELFF
len: 12; abundance: -; j_gene: TRBJ1-3; d_gene: -; v_gene: TRBV20-1; CDR3nt: TGCAGTGCTAGTCCCTCTGGAAACACCATATATTTT; CDR3aa: CSASPSGNTIYF
len: 14; abundance: -; j_gene: TRBJ2-3; d_gene: -; v_gene: TRBV13; CDR3nt: TGTGCCAGCAGCCTCCGGGACCCCTTAGATACGCAGTATTTT; CDR3aa: CASSLRDPLDTQYF
len: 14; abundance: few; j_gene: TRBJ1-5; d_gene: -; v_gene: TRBV5-6; CDR3nt: TGTGCCAGCAGCTTTCAAACAGGCTCTCAGCCCCAGCATTTT; CDR3aa: CASSFQTGSQPQHF
len: 14; abundance: -; j_gene: TRBJ1-5; d_gene: -; v_gene: TRBV10-3; CDR3nt: TGTGCCATCAGCCGACAGGCTAGCAATCAGCCCCAGCATTTT; CDR3aa: CAISRQASNQPQHF
len: 13; abundance: -; j_gene: TRBJ2-5; d_gene: TRBD1; v_gene: TRBV5-4; CDR3nt: TGTGCCAGCAGCGAGGGACAGGGAGACACCCAGTACTTC; CDR3aa: CASSEGQGDTQYF
len: 16; abundance: few; j_gene: TRBJ1-2; d_gene: TRBD1; v_gene: TRBV28; CDR3nt: TGTGCCAGCAGCACCCCTTTGGGACAGACTAACTATGGCTACACCTTC; CDR3aa: CASSTPLGQTNYGYTF